The entry that follows covers one T cell receptor beta chain sequence. Clones were read by immunoSEQ multiplex PCR, and TCRdb kept only the in-frame ones, dropping some. The repertoire has tens of thousands of clones, around four fifths of them found once; the top ten carry around 6.5%. The data are from a study of blood T cell repertoires in COVID-19. Overall study: Specimens from acute and convalescent COVID-19 originated in the United States, Italy and Spain.

The CDR3 contains 18 residues. The J segment lost 4 bases and the V segment lost 4 bases, leaving 13 bases of the junction unmatched. CDR1 and CDR2 (germline): WSHSY, SAAADI. The TCR was taken from a human donor in a cohort sampled during active COVID-19. The sequencing sample was made of peripheral blood. The gene calls are TRBV10-2 and TRBJ2-2, with 9 bases that match TRBD1. The CDR3: CASSAMNRGQGGTGELFF. CDR3 nucleotide sequence: TGCGCCAGCAGTGCGATGAACAGGGGGCAGGGGGGCACCGGGGAGCTGTTTTTT.